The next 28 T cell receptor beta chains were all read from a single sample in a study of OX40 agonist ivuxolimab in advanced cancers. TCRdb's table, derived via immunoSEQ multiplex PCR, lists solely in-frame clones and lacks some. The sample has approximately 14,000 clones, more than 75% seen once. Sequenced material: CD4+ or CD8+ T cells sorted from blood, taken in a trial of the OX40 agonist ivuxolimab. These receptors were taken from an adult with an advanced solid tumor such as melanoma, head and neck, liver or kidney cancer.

CDR3 loop: CASSSTGRSNQPQHF. As DNA, the CDR3 is TGTGCCAGCAGTTCTACAGGACGAAGCAATCAGCCCCAGCATTTT. The chain is built from TRBV7-9 and TRBJ1-5; possibly TRBD1 for D (5 bases). V lost 6 bases and J 1 base, leaving 13 bases between the germline ends. Germline CDR1 and CDR2: SEHNR and FQNEAQ (reference sequence). The CDR3 is made up of 15 amino acids.

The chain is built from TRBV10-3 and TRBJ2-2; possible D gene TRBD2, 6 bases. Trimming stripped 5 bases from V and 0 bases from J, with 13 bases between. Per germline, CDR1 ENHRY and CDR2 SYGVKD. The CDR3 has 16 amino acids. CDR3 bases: TGTGCCATCAGTATAAGGGAGGTTACGAACACCGGGGAGCTGTTTTTT. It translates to CAISIREVTNTGELFF.

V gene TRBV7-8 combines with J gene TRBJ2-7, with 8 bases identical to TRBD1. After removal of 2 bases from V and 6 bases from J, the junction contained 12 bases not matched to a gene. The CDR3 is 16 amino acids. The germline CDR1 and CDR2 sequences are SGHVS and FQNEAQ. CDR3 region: CASSLPADRAPGEQYF. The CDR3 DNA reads TGTGCCAGCAGCTTACCCGCGGACAGGGCCCCCGGCGAGCAGTACTTC.

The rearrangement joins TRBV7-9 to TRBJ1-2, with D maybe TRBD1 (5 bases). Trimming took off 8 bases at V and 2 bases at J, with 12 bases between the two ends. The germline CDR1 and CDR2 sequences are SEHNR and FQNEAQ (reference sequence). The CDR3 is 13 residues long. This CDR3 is CASPGTDNYGYTF. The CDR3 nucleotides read TGTGCCAGCCCCGGGACCGACAACTATGGCTACACCTTC.

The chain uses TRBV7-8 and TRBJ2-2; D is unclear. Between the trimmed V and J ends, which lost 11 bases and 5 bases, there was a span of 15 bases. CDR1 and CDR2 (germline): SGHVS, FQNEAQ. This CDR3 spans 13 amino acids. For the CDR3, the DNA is TGTGCCTGGGCCCTCGAAGGTACCGGGGAGCTGTTTTTT. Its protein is CAWALEGTGELFF.

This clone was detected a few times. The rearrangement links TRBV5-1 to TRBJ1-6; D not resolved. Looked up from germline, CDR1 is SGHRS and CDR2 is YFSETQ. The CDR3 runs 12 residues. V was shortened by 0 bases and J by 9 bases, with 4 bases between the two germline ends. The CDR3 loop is CASSLGGSPLHF. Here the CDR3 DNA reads TGCGCCAGCAGCTTGGGGGGTTCACCCCTCCACTTT. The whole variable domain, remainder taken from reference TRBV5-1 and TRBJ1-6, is KAGVTQTPRYLIKTRGQQVTLSCSPISGHRSVSWYQQTPGQGLQFLFEYFSETQRNKGNFPGRFSGRQFSNSRSEMNVSTLELGDSALYLCASSLGGSPLHFGNGTRLTVT.

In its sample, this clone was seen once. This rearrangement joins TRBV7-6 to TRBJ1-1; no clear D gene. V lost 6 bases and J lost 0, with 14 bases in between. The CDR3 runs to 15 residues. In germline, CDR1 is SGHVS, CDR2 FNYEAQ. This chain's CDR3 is CASRLDGYMNTEAFF. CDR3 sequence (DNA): TGTGCCAGCAGGTTGGACGGATACATGAACACTGAAGCTTTCTTT.

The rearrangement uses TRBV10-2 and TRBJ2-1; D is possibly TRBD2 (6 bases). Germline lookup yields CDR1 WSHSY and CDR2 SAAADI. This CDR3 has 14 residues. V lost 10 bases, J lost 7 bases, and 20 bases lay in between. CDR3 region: CANSPGLERNEQFF. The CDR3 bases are TGCGCCAACTCCCCGGGACTCGAAAGAAATGAGCAGTTCTTC.

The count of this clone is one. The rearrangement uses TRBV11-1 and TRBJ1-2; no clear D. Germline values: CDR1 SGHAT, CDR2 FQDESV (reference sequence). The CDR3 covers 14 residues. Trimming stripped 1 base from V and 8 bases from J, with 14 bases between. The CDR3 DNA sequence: TGTGCCAGCAGCTTAGGAGCTGGGCTTAAAGGCTACACCTTC. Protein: CASSLGAGLKGYTF.

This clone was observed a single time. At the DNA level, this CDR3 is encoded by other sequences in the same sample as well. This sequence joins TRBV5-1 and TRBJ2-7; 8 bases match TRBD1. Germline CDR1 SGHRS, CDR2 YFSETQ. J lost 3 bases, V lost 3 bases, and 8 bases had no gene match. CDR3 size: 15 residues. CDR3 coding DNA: TGCGCCAGCAGCTCACAACAGGGGGTTTTCTACGAGCAGTACTTC. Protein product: CASSSQQGVFYEQYF.

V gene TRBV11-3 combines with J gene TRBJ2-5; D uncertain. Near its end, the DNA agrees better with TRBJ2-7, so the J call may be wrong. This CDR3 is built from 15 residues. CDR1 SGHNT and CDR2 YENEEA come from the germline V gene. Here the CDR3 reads CASSSLGLPTYEQYF. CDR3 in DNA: TGTGCCAGCAGCTCCCTGGGCCTGCCTACCTACGAGCAGTACTTC.

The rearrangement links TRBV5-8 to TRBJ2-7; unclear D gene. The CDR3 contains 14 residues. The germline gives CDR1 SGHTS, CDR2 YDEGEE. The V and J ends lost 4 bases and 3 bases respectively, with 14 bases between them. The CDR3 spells CASSPPSGFYEQYF. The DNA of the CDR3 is TGTGCCAGCAGCCCCCCTTCCGGGTTCTACGAGCAGTACTTC.

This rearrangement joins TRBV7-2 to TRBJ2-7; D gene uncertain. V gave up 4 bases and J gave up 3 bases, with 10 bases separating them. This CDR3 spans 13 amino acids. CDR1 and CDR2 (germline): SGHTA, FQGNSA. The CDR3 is CASSYFSGYEQYF. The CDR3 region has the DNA TGTGCCAGCAGCTACTTCTCAGGCTACGAGCAGTACTTC.

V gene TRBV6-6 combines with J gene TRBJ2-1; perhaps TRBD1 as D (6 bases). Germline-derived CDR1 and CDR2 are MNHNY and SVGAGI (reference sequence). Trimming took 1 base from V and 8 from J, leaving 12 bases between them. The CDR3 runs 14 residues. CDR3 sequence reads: CASSYFAGDHEQFF. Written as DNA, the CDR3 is TGTGCCAGCAGTTACTTTGCAGGGGACCATGAGCAGTTCTTC.

The CDR3, as DNA: TGTGCCAGCAGCTTATCGGGCAATGAGCAGTTCTTC. This sequence encodes CASSLSGNEQFF. The chain carries TRBV7-2 and TRBJ2-1; no definite D call. CDR1 is SGHTA and CDR2 is FQGNSA in the germline V gene. Trimming shortened V by 2 bases and J by 6 bases, and 5 bases separated the two germline ends. There are 12 residues in the CDR3.

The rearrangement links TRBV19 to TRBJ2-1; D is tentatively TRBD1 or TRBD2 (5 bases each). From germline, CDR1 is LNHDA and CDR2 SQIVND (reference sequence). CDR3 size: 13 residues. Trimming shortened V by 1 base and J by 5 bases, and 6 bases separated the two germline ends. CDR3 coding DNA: TGTGCCAGTAGTATAGGAGGGGACAATGAGCAGTTCTTC. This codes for CASSIGGDNEQFF.

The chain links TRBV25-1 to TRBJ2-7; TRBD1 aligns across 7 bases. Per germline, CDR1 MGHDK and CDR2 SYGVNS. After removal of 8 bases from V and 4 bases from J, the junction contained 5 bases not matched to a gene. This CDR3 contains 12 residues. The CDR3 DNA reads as TGTGCCAGCGGACAGGCCTATTACGAGCAGTACTTC. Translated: CASGQAYYEQYF.

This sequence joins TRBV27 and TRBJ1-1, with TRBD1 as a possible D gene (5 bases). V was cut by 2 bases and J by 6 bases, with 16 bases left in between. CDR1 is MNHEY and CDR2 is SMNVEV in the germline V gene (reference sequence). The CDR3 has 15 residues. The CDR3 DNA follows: TGTGCCAGCAGTTTACTCCCCGACAGACCCGCTGAAGCTTTCTTT. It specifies CASSLLPDRPAEAFF.

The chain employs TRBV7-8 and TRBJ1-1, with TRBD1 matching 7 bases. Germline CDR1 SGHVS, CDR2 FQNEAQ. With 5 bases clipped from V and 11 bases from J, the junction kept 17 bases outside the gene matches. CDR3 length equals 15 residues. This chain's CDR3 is CASSPLGGTVWMAFF. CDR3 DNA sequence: TGTGCCAGCAGCCCACTAGGGGGGACAGTTTGGATGGCTTTCTTT.

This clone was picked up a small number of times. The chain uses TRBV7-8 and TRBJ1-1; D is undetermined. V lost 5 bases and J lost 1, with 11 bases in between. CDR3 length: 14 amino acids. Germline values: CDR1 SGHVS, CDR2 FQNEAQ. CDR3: CASSPLVRNTEAFF. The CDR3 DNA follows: TGTGCCAGCAGCCCCCTAGTTAGGAACACTGAAGCTTTCTTT.

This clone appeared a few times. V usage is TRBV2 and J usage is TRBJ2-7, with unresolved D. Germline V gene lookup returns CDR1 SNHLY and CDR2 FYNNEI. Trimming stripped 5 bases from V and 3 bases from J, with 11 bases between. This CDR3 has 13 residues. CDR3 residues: CASSFRGLYEQYF. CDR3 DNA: TGTGCCAGCAGTTTTCGCGGCCTCTACGAGCAGTACTTC.

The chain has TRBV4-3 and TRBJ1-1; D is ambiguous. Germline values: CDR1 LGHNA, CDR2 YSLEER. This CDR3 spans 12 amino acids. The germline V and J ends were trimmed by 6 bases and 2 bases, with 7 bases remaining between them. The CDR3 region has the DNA TGCGCCAGCAGGGGAAGCAACACTGAAGCTTTCTTT. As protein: CASRGSNTEAFF.

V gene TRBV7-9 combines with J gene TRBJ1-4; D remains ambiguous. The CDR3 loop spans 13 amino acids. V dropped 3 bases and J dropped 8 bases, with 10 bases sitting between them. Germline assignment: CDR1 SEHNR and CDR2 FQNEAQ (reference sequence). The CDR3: CASSFPGLEKLFF. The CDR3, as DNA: TGTGCCAGCAGCTTTCCCGGTCTAGAAAAACTGTTTTTT.

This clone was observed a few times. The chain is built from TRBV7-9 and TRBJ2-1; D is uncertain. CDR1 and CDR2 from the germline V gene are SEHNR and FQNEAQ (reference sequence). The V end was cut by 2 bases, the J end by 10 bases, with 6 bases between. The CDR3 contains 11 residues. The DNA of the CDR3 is TGTGCCAGCAGCTTAAGGGAAGAGCAGTTCTTC. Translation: CASSLREEQFF. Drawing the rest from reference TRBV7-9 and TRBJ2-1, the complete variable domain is DTGVSQNPRHKITKRGQNVTFRCDPISEHNRLYWYRQTLGQGPEFLTYFQNEAQLEKSRLLSDRFSAERPKGSFSTLEIQRTEQGDSAMYLCASSLREEQFFGPGTRLTVL.

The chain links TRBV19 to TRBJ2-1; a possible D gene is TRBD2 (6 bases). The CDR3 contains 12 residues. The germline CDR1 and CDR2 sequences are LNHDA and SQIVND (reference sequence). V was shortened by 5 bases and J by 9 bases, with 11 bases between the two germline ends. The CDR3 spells CASSYTGVEQFF. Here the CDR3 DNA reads TGTGCCAGTAGTTATACGGGGGTTGAGCAGTTCTTC.

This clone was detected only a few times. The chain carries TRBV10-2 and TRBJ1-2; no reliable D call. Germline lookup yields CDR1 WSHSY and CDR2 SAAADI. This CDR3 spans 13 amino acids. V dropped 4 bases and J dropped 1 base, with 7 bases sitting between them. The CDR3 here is CASSGSSNYGYTF. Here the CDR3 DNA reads TGCGCCAGCAGTGGGAGCAGTAACTATGGCTACACCTTC.

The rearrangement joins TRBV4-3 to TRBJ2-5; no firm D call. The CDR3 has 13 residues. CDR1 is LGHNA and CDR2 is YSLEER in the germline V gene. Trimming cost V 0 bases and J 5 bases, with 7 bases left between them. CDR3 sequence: CASSQDRRETQYF. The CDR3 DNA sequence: TGCGCCAGCAGCCAAGATCGGCGCGAGACCCAGTACTTC.

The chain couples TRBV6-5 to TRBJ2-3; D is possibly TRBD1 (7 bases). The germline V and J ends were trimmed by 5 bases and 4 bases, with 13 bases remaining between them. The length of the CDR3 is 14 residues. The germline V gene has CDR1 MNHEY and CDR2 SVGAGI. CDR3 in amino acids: CASSQGGWSDTQYF. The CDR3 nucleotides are TGTGCCAGCAGTCAGGGGGGCTGGTCAGATACGCAGTATTTT.